This TCR beta chain is drawn from a study of cytomegalovirus exposure and HLA in healthy donors. Study in general: Later analysis reported that the approximately 120 validation repertoires shared the platform of the approximately 670 first-cohort repertoires. Findings of the study overall: There were a few CMV-associated chains whose specificity for CMV antigens was confirmed in vitro. TCR beta chains numbering 164 were designated cytomegalovirus-associated.

Note on this clone: Antigen: not known.

Deletions cut 6 bases from V and 2 bases from J, with 11 bases between. CDR3 size: 14 residues. Germline V gene data show CDR1 as MNHEY and CDR2 as SMNVEV (reference sequence). Clones were sequenced by immunoSEQ multiplex PCR, and TCRdb holds only the in-frame ones, with some missing. The repertoire includes approximately 200,000 clones, about nine tenths of them detected once, and roughly 1% sits in the top ten. The sequenced sample consisted of PBMCs. This sequence was found in a woman younger than 35 in good health and CMV-seronegative. This chain connects TRBV27 to TRBJ1-5; D is ambiguous. This chain's CDR3 is CASSHFRGNQPQHF. DNA for the CDR3: TGTGCCAGCAGCCATTTCCGAGGCAATCAGCCCCAGCATTTT.